Each of the 5 T cell receptor beta chains below was sequenced from the same sample in a study of blood T cell repertoires in COVID-19. Some clones are missing from TCRdb's copy, which holds only in-frame ones; the method was immunoSEQ multiplex PCR. The sample lists 270,000 or so clones, less than 85% occurring once. The sequenced material came from peripheral blood. These TCRs come from a woman between 18 and 29 years old with acute or convalescent COVID-19.

This clone was observed a single time. The chain employs TRBV12-3 or TRBV12-4 and TRBJ1-2; D remains ambiguous. The germline V and J ends were trimmed by 1 base and 4 bases, with 7 bases remaining between them. This CDR3 region has 13 residues. Here the CDR3 DNA reads TGTGCCAGCAGTTTAGGGCGGCTCTATGGCTACACCTTC. As protein: CASSLGRLYGYTF.

This chain joins TRBV28 and TRBJ2-3; 10 bases align to TRBD2. From germline, CDR1 is MDHEN and CDR2 SYDVKM. V shed 2 bases and J 2 bases; nucleotides not matched to a gene: 7. The CDR3 length is 17 residues. The CDR3 DNA sequence: TGTGCCAGCAGTTTACGTTTACTAGCGGGACTCACAGATACGCAGTATTTT. This gives the protein CASSLRLLAGLTDTQYF.

The rearrangement links TRBV30 to TRBJ1-1; weak D call: TRBD1 (5 bases). This CDR3 is built from 15 residues. The V end was cut by 4 bases, the J end by 1 base, with 16 bases between. Germline V gene sequence: CDR1 GTSNPN, CDR2 SVGIG (reference sequence). CDR3 region: CAWNPPAGGNTEAFF. CDR3 coding DNA: TGTGCCTGGAACCCGCCCGCCGGGGGGAACACTGAAGCTTTCTTT.

The chain combines TRBV30 with TRBJ1-2; D remains unclear. V was pared by 0 bases and J by 0 bases, with 5 bases between. The CDR3 is 13 residues long. Germline loops: CDR1 GTSNPN, CDR2 SVGIG (reference sequence). In DNA, the CDR3 is TGTGCCTGGAGTGTATCAGCTAACTATGGCTACACCTTC. Protein sequence: CAWSVSANYGYTF.

The CDR3 DNA reads TGTGCCAGCAGCCAAGGACAGGCCTACGAGCAGTACTTC. This codes for CASSQGQAYEQYF. The V gene is TRBV6-6, the J gene TRBJ2-7; 7 bases line up with TRBD1. Germline V gene sequence: CDR1 MNHNY, CDR2 SVGAGI (reference sequence). The CDR3 runs 13 residues. After removal of 6 bases from V and 2 bases from J, the junction contained 4 bases not matched to a gene.